The 31 T cell receptor beta chains given below trace back to one sample, sequenced in a study of response to subunit inactivated influenza vaccine. TCRdb reanalysed the RT-PCR reads using MiXCR and keeps one entry per CDR3 protein. The sample lists fewer than 800,000 distinct CDR3 sequences, 15% to 19% occurring once. The sample was PBMCs from blood, taken approximately 12 days after vaccination. These receptors originate from a man aged 50 to 60 who received an inactivated influenza vaccine.

The chain couples TRBV7-9 to TRBJ2-6; D assignment may be TRBD1 or TRBD2 (6 bases each). V was cut by 2 bases and J by 17 bases, with 22 bases left in between. This CDR3 has 15 residues. The V gene's germline CDR1 is SEHNR and CDR2 FQNEAQ (reference sequence). The CDR3 nucleotides read TGTGCCAGCAGCTTAATCACCGGGGGTCCCCAGGGGTTGACTTTC. Translating it yields CASSLITGGPQGLTF. The full variable domain, with the rest looked up from reference TRBV7-9 and TRBJ2-6, is DTGVSQNPRHKITKRGQNVTFRCDPISEHNRLYWYRQTLGQGPEFLTYFQNEAQLEKSRLLSDRFSAERPKGSFSTLEIQRTEQGDSAMYLCASSLITGGPQGLTFGAGSRLTVL.

This clonotype was seen a handful of times. This chain links TRBV12-3 or TRBV12-4 with TRBJ2-7, with TRBD2 identical over 7 bases. The ends lost 6 bases at V and 5 bases at J; junction bases unmatched: 10. The CDR3 is 14 residues long. DNA of the CDR3: TGTGCCAGCAGACAAGGGACCGCGGGGGACGAGCAGTACTTC. It codes for CASRQGTAGDEQYF.

This chain connects TRBV28 to TRBJ2-3, with D hard to call. This CDR3 is 14 amino acids long. Per germline, CDR1 MDHEN and CDR2 SYDVKM. Between the trimmed V and J ends, which lost 5 bases and 2 bases, there was a span of 11 bases. The CDR3 DNA sequence: TGTGCCAGCAGTCGCGGTTGGGACACAGATACGCAGTATTTT. This encodes CASSRGWDTDTQYF.

There are a few counts of this clonotype. The gene calls are TRBV20-1 and TRBJ2-3; 9 bases agree with TRBD1. V was clipped by 7 bases and J by 2 bases; unmatched bases: 7. CDR3 size: 14 residues. In germline, CDR1 is DFQATT, CDR2 SNEGSKA (reference sequence). The CDR3 DNA follows: TGCAGTGGTACACAGGGGGCAAACACAGATACGCAGTATTTT. It is translated as CSGTQGANTDTQYF.

This clonotype was counted between two and nine times. The J gene is TRBJ2-3, the V gene TRBV20-1; 12 positions agree with TRBD2. The CDR3 runs 15 residues. V shed 5 bases, J shed 7 bases, and the junction held 10 bases outside the gene matches. Germline CDR1 DFQATT, CDR2 SNEGSKA (reference sequence). The CDR3 reads CSAQASGRAVHTQYF. CDR3 nucleotide sequence: TGCAGTGCTCAGGCTAGCGGGAGGGCTGTGCATACGCAGTATTTT.

The chain is built from TRBV6-5 and TRBJ2-1, with 10 bases that match TRBD1. The V segment lost 5 bases and the J segment 6 bases; nucleotides outside the gene matches: 7. The CDR3 contains 15 residues. Germline CDR1 reads MNHEY; CDR2 reads SVGAGI. CDR3 bases: TGTGCCAGCAGTCTCGACAGGGGGCAGGCCAATGAGCAGTTCTTC. It specifies CASSLDRGQANEQFF.

This clonotype was counted a few times. The CDR3 nucleotides are TGTGCCAGCAGAGATTACGACAGGACCGAAAAACTGTTTTTT. It translates to CASRDYDRTEKLFF. J is TRBJ1-4 and V is TRBV6-1, with D possibly being TRBD1 (6 bases). The CDR3 sequence is 14 residues long. The ends were cut back, 6 bases at V and 8 bases at J, with 16 bases in the middle. Germline loops: CDR1 MNHNS, CDR2 SASEGT.

This clonotype was observed a few times. The chain has TRBV12-3 or TRBV12-4 and TRBJ2-1; the D gene is possibly TRBD1 (5 bases). Trimming stripped 6 bases from V and 3 bases from J, with 12 bases between. This CDR3 has 14 residues. CDR3 region: CASRAYDSYNEQFF. In DNA form, the CDR3 reads TGTGCCAGCAGAGCCTACGACAGCTACAATGAGCAGTTCTTC.

J is TRBJ2-3 and V is TRBV6-1; TRBD2 agrees at 10 bases. CDR3 length: 16 amino acids. In germline, CDR1 is MNHNS, CDR2 SASEGT. Trimming cost V 5 bases and J 4 bases; bases outside gene matches: 9. The CDR3 here is CASSLQSGRAADTQYF. CDR3 sequence (DNA): TGTGCCAGCAGTCTCCAAAGCGGGAGGGCGGCAGATACGCAGTATTTT.

The table lists this clonotype with a few counts. V is TRBV7-6 and J is TRBJ1-1; weak D call: TRBD1 (5 bases). The CDR3 runs to 14 residues. Per germline, CDR1 SGHVS and CDR2 FNYEAQ. The V gene lost 1 base and the J gene lost 4 bases, with 10 bases spanning the gap. The CDR3 sequence: CASSLGRGATEAFF. In nucleotides, the CDR3 is TGTGCCAGCAGCTTAGGTCGGGGCGCCACTGAAGCTTTCTTT.

This clonotype has a handful of counts. J is TRBJ1-2 and V is TRBV12-3 or TRBV12-4; D ambiguous. V was pared by 3 bases and J by 4 bases, with 6 bases between. This CDR3 has 12 residues. This CDR3 reads CASSLMRYGYTF. CDR3 sequence (DNA): TGTGCCAGCAGTTTGATGCGCTATGGCTACACCTTC.

This clonotype came up a few times. The chain couples TRBV12-3 or TRBV12-4 to TRBJ2-5; TRBD2 aligns across 11 bases. The junction had 12 bases not matched to a gene; V was cut back by 6 bases and J by 3 bases. The CDR3 is made up of 17 amino acids. The CDR3: CASSLGTSGKIEETQYF. The CDR3, as DNA: TGTGCCAGCAGCTTGGGGACTAGCGGAAAAATTGAAGAGACCCAGTACTTC.

The chain has TRBV19 and TRBJ2-1; D might be TRBD1 or TRBD2, each matching 5 bases. Germline V CDR1 and CDR2: LNHDA, SQIVND (reference sequence). This CDR3 has 15 residues. Deletions cut 7 bases from V and 5 bases from J, with 18 bases between. CDR3 bases: TGTGCCAGTAATCTAGGGACCTCTGGGAACAATGAGCAGTTCTTC. Translating it yields CASNLGTSGNNEQFF.

The table lists this clonotype with a count of one. The gene calls are TRBV9 and TRBJ2-3; no reliable D call. This CDR3 has 15 amino acids. From germline, CDR1 is SGDLS and CDR2 YYNGEE. The V and J ends lost 4 bases and 1 base respectively, with 13 bases between them. For the CDR3, the DNA is TGTGCCAGCAGCCTCAATATGGACCGCACAGATACGCAGTATTTT. It specifies CASSLNMDRTDTQYF. Combining the CDR3 with reference TRBV9 and TRBJ2-3 gives the whole variable domain DSGVTQTPKHLITATGQRVTLRCSPRSGDLSVYWYQQSLDQGLQFLIQYYNGEERAKGNILERFSAQQFPDLHSELNLSSLELGDSALYFCASSLNMDRTDTQYFGPGTRLTVL.

Note on this clonotype: At one end, the junction sequence differs from germline, possibly due to a read error. Written as DNA, the CDR3 is TGTGCCAGCAGTCCCGGGACCCCGAAAAACATGCAGTACTTC. Translated: CASSPGTPKNMQYF. The chain recombines TRBV6-2 or TRBV6-3 with TRBJ2-4; D is tentatively TRBD1 or TRBD2 (5 bases each). This CDR3 region has 14 residues. Per the germline V gene, CDR1 is MNHEY and CDR2 is SVGEGT.

Many counts were recorded for this clonotype. The chain links TRBV9 to TRBJ1-4; D is possibly TRBD1 (6 bases). The CDR3 runs to 14 residues. The germline CDR1 and CDR2 sequences are SGDLS and YYNGEE. V shed 3 bases and J shed 2 bases, with 8 bases lying between them. The chain's CDR3 is CASSATGTNEKLFF. CDR3 nucleotide sequence: TGTGCCAGCAGCGCTACAGGGACTAATGAAAAACTGTTTTTT.

This clonotype turned up a few times. The CDR3 nucleotides are TGCAGTGCCGGAGGACGGAGTCGAGGCACAGATACGCAGTATTTT. It codes for CSAGGRSRGTDTQYF. This chain joins TRBV20-1 and TRBJ2-3; possibly TRBD2 for D (5 bases). Looked up from germline, CDR1 is DFQATT and CDR2 is SNEGSKA (reference sequence). The CDR3 consists of 15 residues. The V end lost 6 bases, the J end lost 1 base, and 17 bases lay between the germline ends.

The genes are TRBV5-1 and TRBJ2-7, with a weak D call TRBD2 (5 bases). Germline CDR1 SGHRS, CDR2 YFSETQ. The V and J ends lost 4 bases and 4 bases respectively, with 12 bases between them. The CDR3 contains 13 residues. The CDR3 loop reads CASSPETNYEQYF. CDR3 coding DNA: TGCGCCAGCAGCCCCGAGACTAATTACGAGCAGTACTTC.

The genes are TRBV6-1 and TRBJ2-1; 10 bases fit TRBD2. V was pared by 6 bases and J by 0 bases, with 8 bases of the junction left unmatched. Germline V gene data show CDR1 as MNHNS and CDR2 as SASEGT. The CDR3 is 17 residues long. CDR3 sequence (DNA): TGTGCCAGCAGGGGATTGGAGCGGGGGGGCTCCTACAATGAGCAGTTCTTC. It translates to CASRGLERGGSYNEQFF.

This clonotype was seen more than once but under ten times. The J gene is TRBJ1-5, the V gene TRBV7-8; D is ambiguous. Per germline, CDR1 SGHVS and CDR2 FQNEAQ. The CDR3 spans 16 residues. Deletions cut 0 bases from V and 1 base from J, with 10 bases between. CDR3 DNA sequence: TGTGCCAGCAGCTTAGCGTGGGGAGGGAGCAATCAGCCCCAGCATTTT. Its translation is CASSLAWGGSNQPQHF.

The gene calls are TRBV9 and TRBJ2-5; TRBD2 matches 8 bases. The V gene end was trimmed by 4 bases and the J gene end by 2 bases; junction bases not matched to a gene: 7. The CDR3 consists of 15 residues. Germline loops: CDR1 SGDLS, CDR2 YYNGEE. The CDR3 nucleotides read TGTGCCAGCAGCTTATCGGGACTAGTTCAAGAGACCCAGTACTTC. Its protein product is CASSLSGLVQETQYF.

This clonotype has at least ten counts. J is TRBJ1-5 and V is TRBV6-6, with a weak D call TRBD1 (6 bases). CDR3 length equals 13 residues. CDR1 is MNHNY, CDR2 SVGAGI, per germline (reference sequence). Trimming pared 8 bases from V and 5 bases from J, leaving 13 bases between. CDR3 sequence: CASGRQAYQPQHF. The CDR3 DNA sequence: TGTGCCAGCGGAAGACAGGCTTATCAGCCCCAGCATTTT.

The rearrangement uses TRBV9 and TRBJ2-3; 9 bases fit TRBD2. V shed 7 bases and J 4 bases; nucleotides not matched to a gene: 13. The CDR3 length is 16 residues. Germline CDR1 SGDLS, CDR2 YYNGEE. The CDR3 DNA is TGTGCCAGCGATCCTTGGGGCGGGGGGGCCGCAGATACGCAGTATTTT. As protein: CASDPWGGGAADTQYF.

The rearrangement joins TRBV20-1 to TRBJ2-1, with 13 bases matching TRBD2. V shed 5 bases, J shed 3 bases, and the junction held 13 bases outside the gene matches. The CDR3 covers 18 residues. Germline CDR1 is DFQATT and CDR2 is SNEGSKA (reference sequence). In DNA, the CDR3 is TGCAGTGCTCTACGACTAGCGGGAGGCGGTCGGGGCTACAATGAGCAGTTCTTC. This codes for CSALRLAGGGRGYNEQFF.

The chain is built from TRBV6-2 or TRBV6-3 and TRBJ2-7; TRBD1 agrees at 7 bases. Germline CDR1 and CDR2: MNHEY and SVGEGT. With 2 bases clipped from V and 4 bases from J, the junction kept 11 bases outside the gene matches. The CDR3 sequence is 16 residues long. CDR3 sequence (DNA): TGTGCCAGCAGTTACCTTCCTGGGACAGCAGGTTACGAGCAGTACTTC. This encodes CASSYLPGTAGYEQYF.

The gene calls are TRBV11-2 and TRBJ1-1, with 7 nucleotides matching TRBD1. Germline CDR1 is SGHAT and CDR2 is FQNNGV. This CDR3 is built from 16 residues. V trimming: 0 bases; J trimming: 4 bases; junction bases outside the gene matches: 8. CDR3 sequence: CASSLDLDRVGTEAFF. CDR3 in DNA: TGTGCCAGCAGCTTAGATCTAGACAGGGTGGGCACTGAAGCTTTCTTT.

The chain uses TRBV20-1 and TRBJ1-1; 7 bases fit TRBD1. Per germline, CDR1 DFQATT and CDR2 SNEGSKA (reference sequence). The CDR3 totals 15 residues. The junction had 9 bases not matched to a gene; V was cut back by 0 bases and J by 5 bases. CDR3 sequence reads: CSARDPGQGGTEAFF. CDR3 in DNA: TGCAGTGCTAGAGATCCAGGCCAGGGGGGAACTGAAGCTTTCTTT.

The chain has TRBV28 and TRBJ2-7, with a weak D call TRBD2 (6 bases). Germline V gene lookup returns CDR1 MDHEN and CDR2 SYDVKM. The CDR3 contains 14 residues. V was cut by 1 base and J by 6 bases, with 13 bases left in between. The CDR3 DNA sequence: TGTGCCAGCAGTTTATCTGGGTTCGGGGGCGAGCAGTACTTC. It specifies CASSLSGFGGEQYF.

In its sample, this clonotype was seen a few times. Here the CDR3 reads CASSLDGTGITYEQYF. The CDR3 coding sequence is TGCGCCAGCAGCTTGGACGGGACAGGCATAACCTACGAGCAGTACTTC. This chain links TRBV5-1 with TRBJ2-7; 8 bases are a match to TRBD1. Germline V gene lookup returns CDR1 SGHRS and CDR2 YFSETQ. V gave up 0 bases and J gave up 2 bases; unmatched junction bases: 7. The CDR3 length is 16 residues.

The J gene is TRBJ2-7, the V gene TRBV5-1, with 7 bases lining up with TRBD2. The CDR3 extends over 16 amino acids. The germline V gene has CDR1 SGHRS and CDR2 YFSETQ. V trimming: 4 bases; J trimming: 0 bases; junction bases outside the gene matches: 10. The CDR3 nucleotides read TGCGCCAGCAGCCCGGGCGGTAGCGGGTTCTCCTACGAGCAGTACTTC. This translates into CASSPGGSGFSYEQYF.

The genes are TRBV4-2 and TRBJ1-2; 9 bases are a match to TRBD1. The CDR3 runs to 16 residues. In germline, CDR1 is LGHNA, CDR2 YNFKEQ. The ends lost 0 bases at V and 4 bases at J; junction bases unmatched: 6. The CDR3 sequence is CASSQDPLTGGYGYTF. The CDR3, as DNA: TGTGCCAGCAGCCAAGATCCCCTGACAGGGGGCTATGGCTACACCTTC.